This TCR beta chain was identified in a study of T cell changes during pregnancy in multiple sclerosis. Method: immunoSEQ multiplex PCR; TCRdb's copy keeps in-frame clones and lacks some. The table lists about 53,000 clones, around nine tenths of them singletons, with 0.5% in the top ten. The receptor was derived from a female donor with multiple sclerosis, enrolled in a pregnancy study. Sequencing was performed on CD4+ T cells from peripheral blood mononuclear cells, taken in the third trimester of pregnancy.

CDR3 protein: CASSFSPGTVLAGPLHF. DNA of the CDR3: TGTGCCAGCAGCTTTTCTCCGGGGACAGTGTTAGCAGGACCCCTCCACTTT. The J gene is TRBJ1-6, the V gene TRBV7-2; 7 bases are shared with TRBD1. Germline CDR1 is SGHTA and CDR2 is FQGNSA. The CDR3 runs 17 residues. Germline trimming cut 3 bases from V and 12 bases from J; bases unmatched to any gene: 17.